This paragraph covers one T cell receptor beta chain sequence. The data derive from a study of T cell changes during pregnancy in multiple sclerosis. Here immunoSEQ multiplex PCR was the method, and the copy in TCRdb shows in-frame clones only, minus some. Of about 87,000 clones in the sample, 85% to 95% are singletons; the top ten hold under 1.5%. The ends were cut back, 0 bases at V and 2 bases at J, with 14 bases in the middle. Germline CDR1 is SGHDT and CDR2 is YYEEEE. This CDR3 is built from 16 residues. The receptor was derived from a female donor in good health, enrolled as a control in a pregnancy study. This specimen was peripheral blood, taken in the third trimester of pregnancy. V usage is TRBV5-6 and J usage is TRBJ2-5; no clear D gene. CDR3 sequence (DNA): TGTGCCAGCAGCTTGGCTGCGAACCCGAAACAAGAGACCCAGTACTTC. It encodes CASSLAANPKQETQYF.